The rows below give T cell receptor beta chains drawn from one sample of a study of tumor and adjacent non-tumor tissue in lung cancer. TCRdb processed the multiplex PCR reads anew with MiXCR; each CDR3 protein has one entry. The repertoire consists of 60,000 or so distinct CDR3 sequences, with roughly two thirds occurring once and the leading ten covering under 35%. The sequenced sample was distant non-tumor lung tissue. These receptors came from a man aged 65 to 85 with non-small cell lung cancer. Each CDR3 is given with its conserved first and last residue. A D gene is named only where the DNA matches it firmly. Some rows mark clone size as missing; the rest say once, few, many or name a class of expanded clone.

CDR3aa	CDR3nt	v_gene	j_gene	abundance	d_gene
CASSFRDLRETQYF	TGTGCCAGCAGTTTTAGGGACCTGAGAGAGACCCAGTACTTC	TRBV12-3/TRBV12-4	TRBJ2-5	many	NA
CSARDSISVTETQYF	TGCAGTGCTAGAGATTCGATTAGCGTGACGGAGACCCAGTACTTC	TRBV20-1	TRBJ2-5	few	NA
CASTPAGTISYEQYF	TGTGCCAGCACCCCCGCCGGGACCATCTCCTACGAGCAGTACTTC	TRBV28	TRBJ2-7	NA	NA
CASSLRQLYTDTQYF	TGTGCCAGCAGCTTGCGCCAGCTATACACAGATACGCAGTATTTT	TRBV5-8	TRBJ2-3	many	NA
CATDRGYEQYF	TGTGCCACAGACAGGGGCTACGAGCAGTACTTC	TRBV28	TRBJ2-7	few	TRBD1
CAIKGAGRETEAFF	TGTGCCATCAAAGGGGCCGGGAGAGAAACCGAAGCTTTCTTT	TRBV6-5	TRBJ1-1	NA	NA
CASSKTRGWTEAFF	TGCGCCAGCAGCAAGACCCGAGGGTGGACTGAAGCTTTCTTT	TRBV11-2	TRBJ1-1	NA	NA
CSARRGSPYEQYF	TGCAGTGCTAGAAGGGGCAGCCCCTACGAGCAGTACTTC	TRBV20-1	TRBJ2-7	NA	NA
CASSLTGNELFF	TGTGCCAGCAGCTTGACAGGTAATGAGCTGTTCTTC	TRBV5-4	TRBJ2-1	NA	NA
CASSLTPDYGYAF	TGTGCCAGCAGCTTAACTCCAGATTATGGCTACGCCTTC	TRBV7-3	TRBJ1-2	NA	NA
CASSQAGGGANTQYF	TGTGCCAGCAGCCAAGCTGGCGGGGGGGCAAATACGCAGTATTTT	TRBV4-2	TRBJ2-3	many	TRBD2
CASNEVQGKNTEAFF	TGTGCCAGCAATGAAGTGCAGGGGAAGAACACTGAAGCTTTCTTT	TRBV6-1	TRBJ1-1	NA	NA
CASSEGRTDNRANTGELFF	TGTGCCAGCAGTGAAGGTAGGACGGATAACCGAGCGAACACCGGGGAGCTGTTTTTT	TRBV6-1	TRBJ2-2	many	NA
CASSLNKNIQYF	TGTGCCAGCAGCTTGAACAAAAACATTCAGTACTTC	TRBV11-2	TRBJ2-4	medium-sized	NA
CASSLESGFEQFF	TGTGCCAGCAGCTTGGAATCCGGGTTCGAGCAGTTCTTC	TRBV11-1	TRBJ2-1	many	NA
CASSTQVFQLFF	TGTGCCAGCAGCACGCAGGTGTTTCAACTGTTTTTT	TRBV11-2	TRBJ1-4	NA	NA
CASSDVQNNQPQHF	TGTGCCAGCAGTGACGTACAGAACAATCAGCCTCAGCATTTT	TRBV6-1	TRBJ1-5	few	NA
CASSLGAGVDGETHYF	TGCGCCAGCAGCTTGGGAGCGGGAGTCGATGGGGAGACCCACTACTTC	TRBV5-1	TRBJ2-5	once	TRBD2
CASSSEGLGSPLHF	TGTGCCAGCAGCTCGGAGGGGCTAGGTTCACCCCTCCACTTT	TRBV5-4	TRBJ1-6	NA	NA
CASRKSSTDTQYF	TGTGCCAGCAGGAAAAGTAGCACAGATACGCAGTATTTT	TRBV28	TRBJ2-3	few	NA
CSVGVRGLNTEAFF	TGCAGCGTTGGGGTGCGGGGGCTGAACACTGAAGCTTTCTTT	TRBV29-1	TRBJ1-1	NA	NA
CASSAGVTQYF	TGTGCCAGCAGTGCAGGGGTTACGCAGTATTTT	TRBV6-5	TRBJ2-3	many	NA
CASSLYERDREQYF	TGTGCCAGCAGCTTATATGAGCGGGACAGGGAGCAGTACTTC	TRBV5-5	TRBJ2-7	many	NA
CASSLVGWGRLNEQFF	TGCGCCAGCAGCTTGGTAGGGTGGGGGCGCCTGAATGAGCAGTTCTTC	TRBV5-1	TRBJ2-1	NA	NA
CASRYPGERETHYF	TGTGCCAGCAGGTATCCAGGAGAACGAGAGACCCACTACTTC	TRBV6-6	TRBJ2-5	NA	NA
CSVLGRLPSREQYF	TGCAGTGTCCTTGGACGACTCCCTTCCCGGGAGCAGTACTTC	TRBV20-1	TRBJ2-7	few	NA
CASSFHRTGYQESQYF	TGTGCCAGCAGCTTTCACCGGACAGGGTACCAAGAGAGCCAGTACTTC	TRBV11-2	TRBJ2-5	NA	TRBD1
CASRPGGGSNTGELFF	TGTGCCAGCAGGCCAGGGGGAGGCTCGAACACCGGGGAGCTGTTTTTT	TRBV12-3/TRBV12-4	TRBJ2-2	many	NA
CAWSVGADPRGAFF	TGTGCCTGGAGTGTAGGGGCAGACCCACGGGGAGCTTTCTTT	TRBV30	TRBJ1-1	few	NA
CASSQDGRGLQTYERYF	TGTGCCAGCAGCCAGGATGGGCGTGGGCTACAAACCTACGAGCGGTACTTC	TRBV4-2	TRBJ2-7	NA	NA
CAWTPLAGGSHEQFF	TGTGCCTGGACCCCTCTAGCGGGAGGGTCGCATGAGCAGTTCTTC	TRBV30	TRBJ2-1	NA	TRBD2
CDISESGGAAGELFF	TGTGACATCAGCGAGTCAGGGGGCGCAGCCGGGGAGCTGTTTTTT	TRBV10-3	TRBJ2-2	NA	TRBD1
CASRKAVAGSYEQYF	TGTGCCAGCAGAAAAGCGGTGGCAGGGTCCTACGAGCAGTACTTC	TRBV28	TRBJ2-7	NA	NA
CASSPQLAGGLPSYEQFF	TGCGCCAGCAGCCCTCAGCTAGCGGGAGGGCTTCCGAGTTATGAGCAATTCTTC	TRBV5-1	TRBJ2-1	NA	TRBD2
CASSQASGTSVNELFF	TGTGCCAGCAGCCAAGCATCCGGGACTAGCGTGAATGAGCTGTTCTTC	TRBV4-2	TRBJ2-1	NA	TRBD2
CASSVRARGKQYF	TGCGCCAGCAGTGTTCGGGCTAGGGGCAAGCAGTACTTC	TRBV10-1	TRBJ2-7	NA	NA
CAGSQHMNTEAFF	TGTGCCGGCAGCCAACATATGAACACTGAAGCTTTCTTT	TRBV12-3/TRBV12-4	TRBJ1-1	NA	NA
CAPVEGRGSGGSESPLHF	TGTGCCCCCGTGGAGGGGCGAGGGAGCGGAGGCTCGGAATCACCCCTCCACTTT	TRBV30	TRBJ1-6	NA	NA
CAIAVRGGETQYF	TGTGCCATCGCGGTACGAGGCGGGGAGACCCAGTATTTC	TRBV12-3/TRBV12-4	TRBJ2-5	once	NA
CTSSLRWRLSSYEQYF	TGTACCAGCAGCCTTAGATGGCGCCTGAGCTCCTACGAGCAGTACTTC	TRBV4-2	TRBJ2-7	NA	NA
CASSGPGQGAPTDTQNF	TGTGCCAGTAGCGGCCCAGGGCAGGGGGCACCCACAGATACGCAGAATTTT	TRBV7-9	TRBJ2-3	few	TRBD1
CASIQGTINYGYTF	TGTGCCAGCATCCAAGGGACGATAAACTATGGCTACACCTTC	TRBV7-9	TRBJ1-2	NA	NA